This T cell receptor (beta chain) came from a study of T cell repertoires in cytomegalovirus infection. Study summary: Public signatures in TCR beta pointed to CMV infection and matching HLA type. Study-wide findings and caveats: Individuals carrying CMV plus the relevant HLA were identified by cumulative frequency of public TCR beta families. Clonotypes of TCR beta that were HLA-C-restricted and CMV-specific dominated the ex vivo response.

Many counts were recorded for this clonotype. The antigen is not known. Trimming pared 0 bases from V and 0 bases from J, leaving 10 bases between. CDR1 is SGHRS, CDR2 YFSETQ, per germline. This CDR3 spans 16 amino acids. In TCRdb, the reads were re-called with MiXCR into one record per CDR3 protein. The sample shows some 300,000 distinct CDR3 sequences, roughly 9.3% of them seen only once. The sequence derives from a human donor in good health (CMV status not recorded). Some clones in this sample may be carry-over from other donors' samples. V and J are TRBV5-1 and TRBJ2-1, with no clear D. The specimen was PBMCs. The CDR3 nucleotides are TGCGCCAGCAGCTTGGAGGGCCCAAGCTCCTACAATGAGCAGTTCTTC. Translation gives CASSLEGPSSYNEQFF.